One sample yielded the 11 T cell receptor beta chains listed below, sequenced in a study of shared clonotypes between healthy human individuals (dated by TCRdb to between 2020 and 2021). Library construction relied on the immunoSEQ multiplex PCR assay. TCRdb took this table from immuneACCESS and kept in-frame rearrangements with V and J called. Such tables lack part of the clones; where checked against another copy, unresolved V genes explain under half of the gap, and the rest is unexplained. The table for this sample lists approximately 710,000 clones; about 90% of them were counted only once. About a third of the sample lies in the top ten. The sequencing input was memory CD8+ T cells from PBMCs. Sample cell subset or site, as interpreted from the label and publication: CD45RO+ cells pooled with CCR7-negative TemRA cells. Every receptor here comes from a man between 18 and 29 years old in good health. Some clones in this sample may be carry-over from other donors' samples.

The chain recombines TRBV12-5 with TRBJ2-1; TRBD1 aligns across 8 bases. Trimming removed 5 bases from V and 0 bases from J; junction bases left unmatched: 9. This CDR3 comprises 17 residues. The germline CDR1 and CDR2 sequences are LGHNT and FRNRAP. CDR3 region: CASGHTRTGSSYNEQFF. The CDR3 coding sequence is TGTGCTAGTGGTCATACTCGGACAGGGAGCTCCTACAATGAGCAGTTCTTC.

This clone was seen once. The V and J genes are TRBV27 and TRBJ1-2; possible D gene TRBD1, 6 bases. The CDR3 loop spans 13 amino acids. Deletions cut 5 bases from V and 8 bases from J, with 15 bases between. Germline assignment: CDR1 MNHEY and CDR2 SMNVEV (reference sequence). The CDR3 sequence is CASSSSGVDGYTF. The CDR3 nucleotides are TGTGCCAGCAGTAGCTCAGGGGTTGACGGCTACACCTTC.

The chain carries TRBV7-9 and TRBJ2-7; no clear D gene. CDR1 SEHNR and CDR2 FQNEAQ come from the germline V gene (reference sequence). The CDR3 spans 15 residues. V was shortened by 2 bases and J by 5 bases, with 16 bases between the two germline ends. The CDR3 spells CASSLYRPPADEQYF. The CDR3 DNA follows: TGTGCCAGCAGCTTATATCGTCCGCCAGCCGACGAGCAGTACTTC.

This chain uses TRBV7-8 with TRBJ1-1, with 9 bases aligning to TRBD1. Per the germline V gene, CDR1 is SGHVS and CDR2 is FQNEAQ. The CDR3 consists of 19 residues. Germline trimming cut 5 bases from V and 4 bases from J; bases unmatched to any gene: 20. CDR3 DNA sequence: TGTGCCAGCAGCCACGGGACAGGGCCCGGGGTGGTTCGAGGCACTGAAGCTTTCTTT. Amino acid sequence: CASSHGTGPGVVRGTEAFF. Full variable domain (missing parts from reference TRBV7-8 and TRBJ1-1): GAGVSQSPRYKVAKRGQDVALRCDPISGHVSLFWYQQALGQGPEFLTYFQNEAQLDKSGLPSDRFFAERPEGSVSTLKIQRTQQEDSAVYLCASSHGTGPGVVRGTEAFFGQGTRLTVV.

The chain carries TRBV4-1 and TRBJ2-2, with 11 bases lining up with TRBD2. V was clipped by 7 bases and J by 7 bases; unmatched bases: 8. Germline CDR1 is MGHRA and CDR2 is YSYEKL. CDR3 length equals 15 residues. The CDR3 DNA reads as TGCGCCAGCAATGTAGCGGGAGGGCTAGGCGGGGAGCTGTTTTTT. This codes for CASNVAGGLGGELFF.

The V call is TRBV5-6, the J call TRBJ2-2; 7 bases match TRBD2. Trimming cost V 4 bases and J 4 bases; bases outside gene matches: 4. This CDR3 has 14 residues. Germline-derived CDR1 and CDR2 are SGHDT and YYEEEE. CDR3 amino acids: CASSTGGGTGELFF. The CDR3 DNA is TGTGCCAGCAGCACTGGCGGGGGCACCGGGGAGCTGTTTTTT.

CDR3 amino acids: CASSIDIQYEQYF. CDR3 nucleotide sequence: TGTGCCAGTAGTATCGACATTCAATACGAGCAGTACTTC. V is TRBV19 and J is TRBJ2-7; D unclear. The V and J ends lost 3 bases and 4 bases respectively, with 10 bases between them. Germline assignment: CDR1 LNHDA and CDR2 SQIVND (reference sequence). The CDR3 sequence is 13 residues long.

The chain uses TRBV21-1 and TRBJ2-7; TRBD2 is the table's D call and was not checked against the DNA. TRBV21-1 is a recognized pseudogene. The CDR3 is 15 residues long. In nucleotides, the CDR3 is TGTGCCACCCCTCGGCGGGGTATGGGCTCCTACGAGCAGTACTTC. Protein sequence: CATPRRGMGSYEQYF.

This clone has a single count. This chain joins TRBV27 and TRBJ2-7; TRBD1 aligns across 7 bases. CDR1 and CDR2 from the germline V gene are MNHEY and SMNVEV (reference sequence). The ends lost 4 bases at V and 2 bases at J; junction bases unmatched: 8. The length of the CDR3 is 15 residues. As DNA, the CDR3 is TGTGCCAGCAGTTGGGATCCGACAGGGACCTACGAGCAGTACTTC. This gives the protein CASSWDPTGTYEQYF.

The chain carries TRBV15 and TRBJ2-6; D unresolved. V gave up 0 bases and J gave up 1 base, with 4 bases separating them. The CDR3 loop spans 15 amino acids. From germline, CDR1 is LNHNV and CDR2 YYDKDF (reference sequence). The CDR3 DNA reads as TGTGCCACCAGCAGAGAGGGTTCTGGGGCCAACGTCCTGACTTTC. Its protein product is CATSREGSGANVLTF.

The CDR3 loop is CASSLILGADGYTF. In DNA, the CDR3 is TGTGCCAGCAGCTTGATTCTGGGGGCAGATGGCTACACCTTC. The chain uses TRBV5-6 and TRBJ1-2; D is perhaps TRBD1 (6 bases). CDR1 is SGHDT, CDR2 YYEEEE, per germline. The CDR3 extends over 14 amino acids. The germline V and J ends were trimmed by 1 base and 6 bases, with 13 bases remaining between them.